Listed below are T cell receptor beta chains from one sample, sequenced in a study of cytomegalovirus exposure and HLA in healthy donors. Measured with immunoSEQ multiplex PCR; TCRdb has only the in-frame clones, and not every one. The profile shows over 95,000 clones, under 85% of them singletons. Material: PBMCs. The receptors stem from a man aged 35-49 years in good health and CMV-seropositive. The CDR3 runs from the conserved cysteine through the conserved F or W. The D gene is left open where the match is weak. Clone size, where shown, is once, few, many, or a class for clones that have expanded.

.,TRBJ2-3,.,TRBV7-3,CASSLRWATDTQYF,TGTGCCAGCAGCTTACGCTGGGCCACAGATACGCAGTATTTT
TRBD1,TRBJ1-5,few,TRBV4-3,CASSQVPGGHQPQHF,TGCGCCAGCAGCCAAGTACCAGGGGGACATCAGCCCCAGCATTTT
.,TRBJ1-6,.,TRBV4-2,CASSQDLRALNSPLHF,TGTGCCAGCAGCCAAGATCTGCGCGCTCTGAATTCACCCCTCCACTTT
.,TRBJ1-1,few,TRBV7-2,CASSSYGKGTEAFF,TGTGCCAGCAGCTCATACGGGAAGGGTACTGAAGCTTTCTTT
.,TRBJ1-3,.,TRBV7-6,CASSLGQTGNTIYF,TGTGCCAGCAGCTTAGGACAGACTGGAAACACCATATATTTT
TRBD2,TRBJ2-3,few,TRBV2,CASQRGLGLSTDTQYF,TGTGCCTCCCAGCGGGGTTTGGGCCTTAGCACAGATACGCAGTATTTT
TRBD1,TRBJ2-7,.,TRBV25-1,CASSEWGTGGDEQYF,TGTGCCAGCAGTGAATGGGGGACAGGGGGCGACGAGCAGTACTTC
.,TRBJ2-2,.,TRBV7-2,CASSSQGFDTGELFF,TGTGCCAGCAGCTCCCAGGGTTTTGACACCGGGGAGCTGTTTTTT
TRBD1,TRBJ1-2,.,TRBV7-9,CASSVRDRGSGGYTF,TGTGCCAGCAGCGTACGGGACAGGGGATCCGGAGGCTACACCTTC
TRBD1,TRBJ2-7,.,TRBV7-9,CASSRDAHRGSKYEQYF,TGTGCCAGCAGCCGTGATGCCCACAGGGGTTCAAAGTACGAGCAGTACTTC
.,TRBJ2-3,.,TRBV7-2,CASSLGQSSFTQYF,TGTGCCAGCAGCTTAGGCCAGAGTAGCTTTACGCAGTATTTT
TRBD2,TRBJ2-7,few,TRBV10-3,CAISGPRLGQVLISLAGKSYEQYF,TGTGCCATCAGTGGGCCCCGATTGGGCCAGGTCCTTATTTCTCTAGCGGGGAAGAGCTACGAGCAGTACTTC
.,TRBJ2-5,.,TRBV9,CASSVDRVPETQYF,TGTGCCAGCAGCGTAGATCGGGTTCCAGAGACCCAGTACTTC
.,TRBJ2-3,.,TRBV5-4,CAFVGGADTQYF,TGTGCCTTTGTAGGAGGGGCAGATACGCAGTATTTT
.,TRBJ1-1,.,TRBV18,CASSPPHGRTEAFF,TGTGCCAGCTCACCACCGCATGGGAGAACTGAAGCTTTCTTT
.,TRBJ1-3,.,TRBV4-3,CASSQDGRGTGNTIYF,TGCGCCAGCAGCCAAGATGGTCGAGGAACTGGAAACACCATATATTTT
TRBD1,TRBJ2-2,.,TRBV19,CASSTWTGKTGELFF,TGTGCCAGTAGTACTTGGACAGGGAAAACCGGGGAGCTGTTTTTT
.,TRBJ1-5,few,TRBV2,CASSEGGRGRNQPQHF,TGTGCCAGCAGTGAGGGGGGAAGGGGCCGGAATCAGCCCCAGCATTTT
TRBD1,TRBJ1-1,once,TRBV19,CASGRQGANTEAFF,TGTGCCAGTGGCCGGCAGGGGGCGAACACTGAAGCTTTCTTT
TRBD2,TRBJ2-3,once,TRBV28,CASSPGTRGRQYF,TGTGCCAGCAGTCCCGGGACTAGGGGGAGGCAGTATTTT
.,TRBJ1-1,.,TRBV4-2,CASSLLAWGDTEAFF,TGTGCCAGCAGCTTGTTGGCTTGGGGGGACACTGAAGCTTTCTTT
.,TRBJ2-2,.,TRBV28,CASSRDTGELFF,TGTGCCAGCAGTCGAGACACCGGGGAGCTGTTTTTT
.,TRBJ2-5,.,TRBV19,CASSPRVQETQYF,TGTGCCAGTAGTCCCCGGGTCCAAGAGACCCAGTACTTC
.,TRBJ1-1,few,TRBV6-6,CASSYRGQGEAFF,TGTGCCAGCAGTTACAGAGGCCAAGGTGAAGCTTTCTTT
.,TRBJ2-5,few,TRBV7-6,CASSLGASEETQYF,TGTGCCAGCAGCTTAGGGGCGAGTGAAGAGACCCAGTACTTC
TRBD1,TRBJ2-7,.,TRBV19,CASSIPGQGVYEQYF,TGTGCCAGTAGTATCCCGGGACAGGGAGTATACGAGCAGTACTTC
.,TRBJ2-1,.,TRBV9,CASSPGLLDSNEQFF,TGTGCCAGCAGCCCGGGACTGCTCGACTCGAATGAGCAGTTCTTC